This paragraph covers one TCR beta chain sequence. Antigen specificity is unknown. The data belong to a study of T-cell memory formation after mild COVID-19. Across the whole study: TCR clusters showed largely donor specificity.

Study results and caveats: Pre-infection memory harbored some responding clones, suggesting cross-reactive memory joined. Day 15 to 85 contracting clones showed balanced CD4/CD8; day 15 to 37 expanders favored CD4+.

The germline gives CDR1 LNHDA, CDR2 SQIVND (reference sequence). The length of the CDR3 is 15 residues. Trimming removed 3 bases from V and 7 bases from J, with 16 bases in between. Libraries for TCRalpha and TCRbeta carried sample barcodes and unique molecular identifiers via 5'RACE. TCRdb reanalysed the 5' RACE reads using MiXCR and keeps one entry per CDR3 protein. In the table there are about 620,000 distinct CDR3 sequences, roughly 17% of which are singletons. The V call is TRBV19, the J call TRBJ2-1, with a tentative D call TRBD2 (7 bases). Material for sequencing was PBMCs or a T cell subset sorted from them (not recorded which). The TCR originated in an adult woman who had mild COVID-19 (a few samples of this study predate the infection). Cell type and time point are not known. The CDR3 reads CASSIGARGGNEQFF. CDR3 sequence (DNA): TGTGCCAGTAGTATCGGCGCCAGGGGAGGGAATGAGCAGTTCTTC. Variable domain in full (rest from reference TRBV19 and TRBJ2-1): DGGITQSPKYLFRKEGQNVTLSCEQNLNHDAMYWYRQDPGQGLRLIYYSQIVNDFQKGDIAEGYSVSREKKESFPLTVTSAQKNPTAFYLCASSIGARGGNEQFFGPGTRLTVL.